This section outlines one T cell receptor (beta chain) sequence together with its context. In this sample, this clonotype turned up a few times. The target of this receptor is not known. Base qualities are not at hand, and no much larger clone is one base apart. The sample is drawn from a study of T-cell reconstitution after alpha-beta-depleted transplantation in children (dated by TCRdb to about 2016). For the wider study: T-cell immune reconstitution after TCRalphabeta/CD19-depleted allogeneic hematopoietic cell transplantation in children was quantitatively tracked in the study by means of TCR repertoire profiling.

Findings and caveats that apply to the study as a whole: Over the following months the frequencies of hyperexpanded clones went down, and after one year T-cell counts and TCRbeta diversity were mostly credited to newly produced T cells. Apparently early alphabetaT-cell count recovery about two months after transplant reportedly relied on only several hundred rapidly expanded clones derived from non-depleted graft cells. In some patients, the high TCRbeta diversity seen at day 60 was put down to recipient T cells and intrathymic progenitors that had survived conditioning.

Library prep was done by PCR. Instrument used: Illumina HiSeq 2500. TCR library preparation used molecular barcoding, with unique molecular identifiers applied to normalize quantification of the TCRbeta repertoire. Starting from the raw public reads, TCRdb applied fastp trimming at Q25, assembled clones with MiXCR and retained in-frame beta chains. Each CDR3 protein appears once, grouped with its most common genes and DNA. For this sample the table gives 450,000 to 550,000 distinct CDR3 sequences, of which 9.5% to 12% were detected only once. The ten biggest clones cover around 15% of the sample. Reading the label with the study, this specimen's treatment or condition is: allogeneic hematopoietic cell transplantation with graft depleted of TCRalphabeta T cells and CD19 B cells. TCRalphabeta/CD19-depleted allogeneic hematopoietic cell grafts were given to the transplant recipients, all of whom were children.

Counted from cysteine to phenylalanine, this CDR3 has 11 amino acids. Of the read, only the CDR3 DNA is kept; its 33 bases are in frame from base 1. CDR1 MNHEY and CDR2 SVGEGT are derived from the germline V gene. V sheds 2 bases and J sheds 10 bases, leaving 6 bases between their ends. This receptor was identified in a female patient aged 2-15 years who had a stem cell transplant for aplastic anemia, so the T cells may come from the graft donor. Sequenced material: PBMCs, mostly from graft donor cells, taken 180 days after TCRalphabeta/CD19-depleted stem cell transplant. The rearrangement combines TRBV6-2 or TRBV6-3 with TRBJ2-1; no D gene call is confident. Read as DNA, the sequence is TGTGCCAGCAGTTACAATAGGGAGCAGTTCTTC. This gives the protein CASSYNREQFF.